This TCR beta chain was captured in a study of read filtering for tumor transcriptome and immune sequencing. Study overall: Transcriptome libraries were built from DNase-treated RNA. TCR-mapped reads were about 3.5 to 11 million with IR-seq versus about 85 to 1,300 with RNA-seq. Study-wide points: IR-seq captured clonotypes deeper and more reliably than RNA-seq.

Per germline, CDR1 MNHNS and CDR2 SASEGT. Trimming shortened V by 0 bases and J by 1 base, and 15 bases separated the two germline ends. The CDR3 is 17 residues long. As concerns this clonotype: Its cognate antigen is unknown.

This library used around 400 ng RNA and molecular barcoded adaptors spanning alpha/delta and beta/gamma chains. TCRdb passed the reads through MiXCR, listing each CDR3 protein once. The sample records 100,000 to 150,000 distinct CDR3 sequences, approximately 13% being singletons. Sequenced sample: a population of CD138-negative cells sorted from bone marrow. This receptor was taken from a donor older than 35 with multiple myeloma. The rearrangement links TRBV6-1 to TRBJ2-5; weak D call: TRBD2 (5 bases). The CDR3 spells CASSEARGSAAQETQYF. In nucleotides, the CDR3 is TGTGCCAGCAGTGAAGCTCGAGGTAGCGCGGCCCAAGAGACCCAGTACTTC.